This TCR beta chain emerged from a study of T cell responses to AZD1222 COVID-19 vaccine. Findings and limits, study-wide: Within unmutated variant regions lay the reported targets of nearly half of spike-specific TCRs.

It was second doses at about 4 or about 12 weeks that were pooled. The CDR3 totals 14 residues. Germline V lookup: CDR1 SGHDN, CDR2 FVKESK. On this clone: The antigen is unknown. Compared with germline, one end of the junction differs, possibly owing to a read error. Within the sample, other DNA sequences also encode this same CDR3.

Clones were sequenced by immunoSEQ multiplex PCR, and TCRdb holds only the in-frame ones, with some missing. The table records some 170,000 clones, over 75% of them present only once. This specimen consisted of peripheral blood, obtained 28 days after the second AZD1222 dose. V usage is TRBV14 and J usage is TRBJ2-7; D gene uncertain. The receptor was derived from an adult who received the AZD1222 COVID-19 vaccine. CDR3 region: CASSRPTLPREQYF. The CDR3 DNA is TGTGCCAGTAGCCGACCTACACTCCCGCGTGAGCAGTACTTC.